The 25 T cell receptor delta chains below were found in one sample sequenced in a study of human gamma delta and Vdelta1 T cells. TCRdb used CATT to re-call clones from the PCR reads. The sample lists roughly 1,500 delta-chain clones, about 42% occurring once. Sequencing was carried out using Vdelta1 gamma-delta T cells from blood. The receptor source for this set is a human donor in good health.

By share, this clone ranks as large. Other DNA variants within this sample encode the same CDR3. V usage is TRDV2 and J usage is TRDJ3; 12 nucleotides align to TRDD3. V gave up 0 bases and J gave up 3 bases; unmatched junction bases: 20. Germline assignment: CDR1 GEAIGNYY and CDR2 EKD. CDR3 size: 24 residues. The CDR3 region is CACDTDPTEGYWGIPYWDTRQMFF. As DNA, the CDR3 is TGTGCCTGTGACACCGATCCTACCGAGGGATACTGGGGGATACCCTACTGGGACACCCGACAGATGTTTTTC.

Remarks on this clone: A read error is the likely source, as a far larger clone sits one nucleotide away. V is TRDV1 and J is TRDJ1; 10 nucleotides line up with TRDD3. Germline values: CDR1 TSWWSYY, CDR2 QGS. The CDR3 is 20 amino acids. The CDR3 DNA reads as TGTGCTCGTGGGAGCATAGAAAGTGGGGGATACCGGCGTGGGACCGATAAACTCATCTTT. Its translation is CARGSIESGGYRRGTDKLIF.

Turning to this clone: One base separates it from a far larger clone, so it is likely a read error. This CDR3 is also generated by other DNA sequences in the sample. The gene calls are TRDV1 and TRDJ1; 10 bases fit TRDD3. V shed 0 bases, J shed 2 bases, and the junction held 21 bases outside the gene matches. This CDR3 is built from 22 residues. Germline V lookup: CDR1 TSWWSYY, CDR2 QGS. The CDR3 nucleotides are TGTGCTCTTGGGGAACTAGGGTTAACGGAAGCCGCAGGGGGATACGGTACCGATAAACTCATCTTT. It encodes CALGELGLTEAAGGYGTDKLIF.

This clone is labeled as medium-sized. The J gene is TRDJ1, the V gene TRDV1; D might be TRDD2 or TRDD3, each matching 6 bases. V was cut by 1 base and J by 0 bases, with 30 bases left in between. Germline CDR1 and CDR2: TSWWSYY and QGS. The CDR3 is 22 residues long. The CDR3 nucleotides are TGTGCTCTTGGGGAACCAAAGTCACAATCCTACGACCCGGGGGGAAACACCGATAAACTCATCTTT. This codes for CALGEPKSQSYDPGGNTDKLIF.

V gene TRDV1 combines with J gene TRDJ1; D gene unclear. Trimming left V 5 bases short and J 0 bases short, with 25 bases between. In germline, CDR1 is TSWWSYY, CDR2 QGS. CDR3 size: 19 residues. CDR3 DNA sequence: TGTGCTCTTGGGTCCCACGAGGAGGGACTCCCTCGGTACACCGATAAACTCATCTTT. This sequence encodes CALGSHEEGLPRYTDKLIF.

This clone is judged medium-sized (0.01 to 0.1%). The gene calls are TRDV1 and TRDJ1; TRDD3 agrees at 12 bases. Germline loops: CDR1 TSWWSYY, CDR2 QGS. V lost 4 bases, J lost 7 bases, and 25 bases stayed unmatched. The CDR3 sequence is 21 residues long. CDR3 loop: CALGAPYFPILGDTRLPKLIF. CDR3 bases: TGTGCTCTTGGGGCTCCATATTTCCCGATACTGGGGGATACTAGGCTTCCTAAACTCATCTTT.

This clone was seen only a few times. A read error may be the cause here, since a much bigger clone is one base away. The chain uses TRDV1 and TRDJ1; 12 bases are shared with TRDD3. Germline V lookup: CDR1 TSWWSYY, CDR2 QGS. There are 22 residues in the CDR3. The chain's CDR3 is CALGPTKGTFLLHWGIPGKPIF. The CDR3 DNA follows: TGTGCTCTTGGGCCAACAAAGGGCACCTTCCTACTCCACTGGGGGATACCGGGGAAACCCATCTTT.

Details on this clone: A far larger clone differs by one base, so this is likely a read error. The chain uses TRDV3 and TRDJ1, with D possibly matching TRDD3 (6 bases). Germline V gives CDR1 TVYSNPD, CDR2 GDNSRS (reference sequence). CDR3 length equals 18 residues. CDR3 region: CAPTIRYCDTPVTDKRIF. CDR3 DNA sequence: TGTGCCCCCACGATTCGATATTGCGATACGCCCGTCACCGATAAACGCATCTTT.

Regarding this clone: This sequence is one base from a far larger clone and is likely a read error. The V and J genes are TRDV1 and TRDJ1; 13 bases fit TRDD3. CDR1 and CDR2 from the germline V gene are TSWWSYY and QGS. The CDR3 totals 25 residues. The CDR3 sequence is CALGEVLRKPRTPYWGIRNTNKLIF. CDR3 in DNA: TGTGCTCTTGGGGAAGTTCTACGCAAGCCTCGGACACCGTACTGGGGGATACGCAACACCAATAAACTCATCTTT.

Regarding this clone: The likely explanation is a read error, given a far larger clone one base away. The rearrangement links TRDV1 to TRDJ1; 11 bases are a match to TRDD3. The V gene end was trimmed by 5 bases and the J gene end by 0 bases; junction bases not matched to a gene: 26. This CDR3 has 23 amino acids. CDR1 TSWWSYY and CDR2 QGS come from the germline V gene. CDR3 DNA sequence: TGTGCTCTTGGGAAACGTAGGGATTCCTACGTGTACTGGGGGATAGGGTACACCGATAAACTCATCTTT. Protein: CALGKRRDSYVYWGIGYTDKLIF.

This clone is large by share. J is TRDJ1 and V is TRDV1, with 9 bases fitting TRDD3. The CDR3 covers 21 residues. Trimming removed 4 bases from V and 0 bases from J; junction bases left unmatched: 21. Germline CDR1 and CDR2: TSWWSYY and QGS. The CDR3 protein is CALGAPAFPSGGYTYTDKLIF. In DNA form, the CDR3 reads TGTGCTCTTGGGGCCCCAGCCTTCCCGAGTGGGGGATATACCTACACCGATAAACTCATCTTT.

As concerns this clone: A far larger clone is just one base off, so this is likely a read error. The chain uses TRDV1 and TRDJ1; the match to TRDD3 covers 10 bases. Trimming at V came to 0 bases and at J to 7 bases, leaving 32 bases not matched to a gene. Germline values: CDR1 TSWWSYY, CDR2 QGS. The CDR3 totals 24 residues. The CDR3 loop reads CALGELSRPDDSFNWGMRVGKLIF. In DNA, the CDR3 is TGTGCTCTTGGGGAACTTTCGAGACCCGACGATTCTTTTAACTGGGGGATGCGCGTCGGTAAACTCATCTTT.

Judged by abundance, this clone is large. The V and J genes are TRDV1 and TRDJ1, with 8 positions matching TRDD3. The germline V gene encodes CDR1 TSWWSYY and CDR2 QGS. Unmatched junction bases numbered 25, after V lost 4 bases and J lost 0 bases. The CDR3 is made up of 22 amino acids. Here the CDR3 DNA reads TGTGCTCTTGGGGGTAGGGGTCCCTGTTCCTTGGGGGATTCTTGGTACACCGATAAACTCATCTTT. Amino acids: CALGGRGPCSLGDSWYTDKLIF.

On this clone itself: Just one base apart from a much larger clone, this may be a read error. This chain connects TRDV1 to TRDJ1, with 8 bases fitting TRDD3. Germline lookup yields CDR1 TSWWSYY and CDR2 QGS. This CDR3 region has 18 residues. V was pared by 3 bases and J by 8 bases, with 20 bases of the junction left unmatched. The CDR3 DNA follows: TGTGCTCTTGGGGAGGACGCTCAGAACTACTGGGGGTCCCCCAAACTCATCTTT. Residues: CALGEDAQNYWGSPKLIF.

Notes on this clone: A far larger clone is only one base removed, so a read error is likely. Other nucleotide sequences from this sample produce the same CDR3. This chain joins TRDV1 and TRDJ1; 9 bases line up with TRDD3. Trimming removed 2 bases from V and 1 base from J; junction bases left unmatched: 11. The CDR3 extends over 18 amino acids. Germline V CDR1 and CDR2: TSWWSYY, QGS. The CDR3 coding sequence is TGTGCTCTTGGGGAAACTCCCCCGGACTGGGGGACCACCGATAAACTCATCTTT. It codes for CALGETPPDWGTTDKLIF.

As concerns this clone: A much larger clone sits a single nucleotide away, making a read error possible. The V call is TRDV1, the J call TRDJ1; TRDD3 aligns across 7 bases. The CDR3 length is 17 residues. Germline V lookup: CDR1 TSWWSYY, CDR2 QGS. CDR3 in DNA: TGTGCTCTTGGGGAACTCCTGGGGGCTTTGTACACCAATAAACTCATCTTT. Amino acids: CALGELLGALYTNKLIF.

In its sample, this clone is large. This chain links TRDV1 with TRDJ1; TRDD3 matches at 10 bases. The CDR3 is 21 residues long. Germline CDR1 and CDR2: TSWWSYY and QGS. After removal of 4 bases from V and 0 bases from J, the junction contained 20 bases not matched to a gene. Here the CDR3 reads CALGVLPKGLLGDPNTDKLIF. The CDR3 region has the DNA TGTGCTCTTGGGGTCCTTCCTAAGGGTCTACTGGGGGATCCTAACACCGATAAACTCATCTTT.

Relative to its sample, this clone is large. The chain recombines TRDV1 with TRDJ1, with 7 bases matching TRDD3. Trimming removed 5 bases from V and 2 bases from J; junction bases left unmatched: 20. In germline, CDR1 is TSWWSYY, CDR2 QGS. The CDR3 runs to 19 residues. Here the CDR3 DNA reads TGTGCTCTTGGGAGGAGGCTTCCCCCTGTACTGGGGTTAACCGATAAACTCATCTTT. It yields the protein CALGRRLPPVLGLTDKLIF.

As for this clone: A far bigger clonotype differs at one base, so this is likely a read error. Other DNA variants within this sample encode the same CDR3. The J gene is TRDJ2, the V gene TRDV1; 8 bases align to TRDD3. Germline trimming cut 2 bases from V and 8 bases from J; bases unmatched to any gene: 28. The CDR3 contains 22 residues. The V gene's germline CDR1 is TSWWSYY and CDR2 QGS. CDR3 coding DNA: TGTGCTCTTGGGGAAAATTCCCAGTACGAGGTACTGGGGGCTATACCGGCGGCACAACTCTTCTTT. Residues: CALGENSQYEVLGAIPAAQLFF.

Of note for this clone: It is likely a read error: a sequence one base away is far more abundant. Within the sample, other DNA sequences also encode this same CDR3. The chain couples TRDV1 to TRDJ1; 7 nucleotides line up with TRDD3. The CDR3 length is 23 residues. The junction had 26 bases not matched to a gene; V was cut back by 0 bases and J by 1 base. Germline V gives CDR1 TSWWSYY, CDR2 QGS. This chain's CDR3 is CALGELACYEVLGPPRPTDKLIF. For the CDR3, the DNA is TGTGCTCTTGGGGAACTAGCCTGCTACGAGGTACTGGGGCCGCCACGCCCCACCGATAAACTCATCTTT.

In its sample, this clone was seen once. A read error likely explains this, since a far larger clone differs by one base. The chain couples TRDV1 to TRDJ1, with TRDD3 matching over 8 bases. Germline lookup yields CDR1 TSWWSYY and CDR2 QGS. The CDR3 contains 16 residues. V shed 4 bases, J shed 2 bases, and the junction held 9 bases outside the gene matches. The CDR3 bases are TGTGCTCTTGGGGGGCATTGGGGGATCGTAACCGATAAACTCATCTTT. Protein: CALGGHWGIVTDKLIF.

This clone was seen a single time. Only one base separates this from a far larger clonotype, so it likely reflects a read error. The chain uses TRDV1 and TRDJ1, with 9 bases lining up with TRDD2. CDR1 and CDR2 (germline): TSWWSYY, QGS. This CDR3 has 21 residues. With V trimmed by 3 bases and J by 3 bases, 23 bases remained unmatched. CDR3 DNA: TGTGCTCTTGGGGAGACCTTCCTACGAGGTTGGGTATCCCACCTTTCCGATAAACTCATCTTT. It specifies CALGETFLRGWVSHLSDKLIF.

Remarks on this clone: A much larger clone lies a single base off, so this may be a read error. This sample also contains other DNA sequences that code for the same CDR3. The V call is TRDV1, the J call TRDJ1; unclear D gene. The CDR3 extends over 18 amino acids. Per the germline V gene, CDR1 is TSWWSYY and CDR2 is QGS. The ends were cut back, 0 bases at V and 5 bases at J, with 22 bases in the middle. In nucleotides, the CDR3 is TGTGCTCTTGGGGAACTTTTTCGGGAGTACAGAAGGTCGGATAAACTCATCTTT. This encodes CALGELFREYRRSDKLIF.

Turning to this clone: A far more abundant clone sits one base away, making this likely a read error. This chain connects TRDV1 to TRDJ1; D is perhaps TRDD2 or TRDD3 (6 bases each). V was pared by 3 bases and J by 7 bases, with 18 bases between. The CDR3 is 15 residues long. The V gene's germline CDR1 is TSWWSYY and CDR2 QGS. The CDR3 spells CALGDAFRGGVKLIF. The CDR3 region has the DNA TGTGCTCTTGGGGATGCCTTCCGTGGGGGCGTTAAACTCATCTTT.

This clone was detected only once. This may come from a read error, since a much larger clone is one base off. The rearrangement joins TRDV1 to TRDJ1, with 8 nucleotides matching TRDD3. Germline assignment: CDR1 TSWWSYY and CDR2 QGS. This CDR3 comprises 23 residues. After removal of 0 bases from V and 3 bases from J, the junction contained 27 bases not matched to a gene. The CDR3 DNA reads as TGTGCTCTTGGGGAACTAAACCTGTTTTCTGGGGGACTCCAGAAACCGTACTCCGATAAACTCATCTTT. Protein sequence: CALGELNLFSGGLQKPYSDKLIF.